One sample yielded the 11 T cell receptor beta chains listed below, sequenced in a study of beta chain features in type 1 diabetes. Study results and caveats: In every one of the four CD4+ subsets, TCRB CDR3s were moderately but significantly shorter in Type 1 diabetes patients.

Investigators reverse transcribed all isolated RNA, so they sequenced expressed TCRB transcripts. The table came from immunoSEQ multiplex PCR; TCRdb's copy has only in-frame clones and leaves some out. The sample includes hundreds of thousands of clones, 13% of them seen just once. Their recognized antigens are unknown. The sequenced sample consisted of naive CD4+ T cells from blood. The receptor set was obtained from a man aged 18 to 29 with type 1 diabetes.

V is TRBV7-3 and J is TRBJ2-1, with 7 bases matching TRBD1. V was clipped by 1 base and J by 6 bases; unmatched bases: 15. The CDR3 has 18 residues. The germline V gene has CDR1 SGHTA and CDR2 FQGTGA. CDR3 sequence (DNA): TGTGCCAGCAGCTTAAGTGGTGGGGACAGCGTGTTCCCCAATGAGCAGTTCTTC. Translated, it gives CASSLSGGDSVFPNEQFF.

In its sample, this clone was seen a few times. The V call is TRBV28, the J call TRBJ2-7; the D call may be TRBD1 or TRBD2 (5 bases each). Trimming took 5 bases from V and 0 from J, leaving 20 bases between them. There are 17 residues in the CDR3. Germline V lookup: CDR1 MDHEN, CDR2 SYDVKM. The CDR3 sequence: CASSGGRWGTDSYEQYF. In DNA, the CDR3 is TGTGCCAGCAGTGGGGGTCGCTGGGGGACGGACTCCTACGAGCAGTACTTC.

This clone was counted only a few times. The rearrangement links TRBV7-6 to TRBJ2-4; no clear D gene. The CDR3 sequence is 15 residues long. Germline V gene lookup returns CDR1 SGHVS and CDR2 FNYEAQ. V gave up 5 bases and J gave up 0 bases, with 11 bases separating them. DNA for the CDR3: TGTGCCAGCAGCCTAACCGGCCCAGCCAAAAACATTCAGTACTTC. Translating gives CASSLTGPAKNIQYF.

The V call is TRBV18, the J call TRBJ2-5; D remains ambiguous. CDR1 and CDR2 from the germline V gene are KGHSH and LQKENI. The germline V and J ends were trimmed by 0 bases and 4 bases, with 12 bases remaining between them. The CDR3 spans 15 residues. The CDR3, as DNA: TGTGCCAGCTCACCACCCCCTGCGTCGGGAGAGACCCAGTACTTC. This translates into CASSPPPASGETQYF.

This clone turned up a few times. The V gene is TRBV7-2, the J gene TRBJ1-3; a possible D gene is TRBD1 (5 bases). Germline assignment: CDR1 SGHTA and CDR2 FQGNSA. The CDR3 is 15 residues long. Trimming took off 5 bases at V and 4 bases at J, with 15 bases between the two ends. The CDR3 spells CASSIMPRQGNTIYF. The CDR3 DNA reads as TGTGCCAGCAGCATTATGCCACGACAGGGAAACACCATATATTTT.

The chain combines TRBV7-9 with TRBJ2-2; D is ambiguous. The CDR3 runs 13 residues. V was trimmed by 3 bases and J by 7 bases, leaving 9 bases between them. Germline CDR1 and CDR2: SEHNR and FQNEAQ (reference sequence). The CDR3 nucleotides read TGTGCCAGCAGCTTCATTAGCAGCGGGGAGCTGTTTTTT. This translates into CASSFISSGELFF.

In this sample, this clone turned up a few times. The chain uses TRBV7-2 and TRBJ2-1; 7 bases match TRBD1. V shed 3 bases, J shed 0 bases, and the junction held 14 bases outside the gene matches. The CDR3 covers 19 residues. Germline CDR1 is SGHTA and CDR2 is FQGNSA. CDR3 loop: CASSLGSSGGSRSYNEQFF. The CDR3 nucleotides read TGTGCCAGCAGCTTGGGGAGCTCAGGGGGTTCCCGCTCCTACAATGAGCAGTTCTTC.

This sequence joins TRBV7-3 and TRBJ2-6, with unresolved D. Germline CDR1 SGHTA, CDR2 FQGTGA. V dropped 5 bases and J dropped 0 bases, with 8 bases sitting between them. This CDR3 region has 15 residues. For the CDR3, the DNA is TGTGCCAGCAGCCTACAGCCCTCTGGGGCCAACGTCCTGACTTTC. Its translation is CASSLQPSGANVLTF.

In its sample, this clone was seen a few times. Here the CDR3 reads CASSTQLAGGQSAQYF. For the CDR3, the DNA is TGTGCCAGCAGCACCCAACTAGCGGGGGGCCAGAGTGCGCAGTATTTT. J is TRBJ2-3 and V is TRBV11-3, with 12 bases fitting TRBD2. Per the germline V gene, CDR1 is SGHNT and CDR2 is YENEEA. Trimming cost V 5 bases and J 10 bases; bases outside gene matches: 13. The CDR3 consists of 16 residues.

The rearrangement links TRBV19 to TRBJ1-2, with 7 positions matching TRBD1. The CDR3 is 16 amino acids. The V and J ends lost 8 bases and 0 bases, in that order; junction bases with no gene match: 12. Germline CDR1 reads LNHDA; CDR2 reads SQIVND (reference sequence). CDR3 bases: TGTGCCAGTCGATTGGCGGGACAGACAACTAACTATGGCTACACCTTC. Amino acids: CASRLAGQTTNYGYTF.

This chain links TRBV4-1 with TRBJ2-1, with 9 bases aligning to TRBD1. This CDR3 is built from 18 residues. The J segment lost 6 bases and the V segment lost 4 bases, leaving 16 bases of the junction unmatched. Germline V gene lookup returns CDR1 MGHRA and CDR2 YSYEKL. CDR3 sequence: CASSLGQGRINPINEQFF. Here the CDR3 DNA reads TGCGCCAGCAGCCTCGGACAGGGGAGAATTAACCCCATCAATGAGCAGTTCTTC.